The clone carrying this T cell receptor beta chain came up many times. Antigen unknown. The CDR3 covers 13 residues. V lost 5 bases, J lost 5 bases, and 9 bases lay in between. The TCR beta CDR3 regions underwent amplification using RNA transcripts as the source. First-round RT-PCR of the TCR CDR3 relied on the HTBI primer set. TCRdb re-analysed the multiplex PCR reads in MiXCR, keeping a single row per CDR3 protein. The sample has 660,000 or so distinct CDR3 sequences, around 20% seen once. The data derive from a study of T cells in Graves' hyperthyroidism and ophthalmopathy. Overall study: It was at initial diagnosis, before any treatment, that peripheral blood was collected.

Together with thyroid ultrasound, orbital computed tomography, serum thyroxine and TRAb, clinical symptoms were used for diagnoses. Study-wide findings and caveats: Expanded thyroid clonotypes (above 0.001) were mostly also found in blood. A model built on 13 V-J features separated ophthalmopathy from stable hyperthyroidism.

The sequencing input was blood. This chain uses TRBV12-3 or TRBV12-4 with TRBJ2-2; D ambiguous. The clonotype originates from a man aged 25 to 40 with Graves' ophthalmopathy. The CDR3 sequence: CASSPSPTGELFF. CDR3 nucleotides: TGTGCCAGCAGTCCCTCGCCGACCGGGGAGCTGTTTTTT.